The sequence of this T cell receptor beta chain was determined in a study of regulatory T cells in long-lasting Graves disease. Study-wide points: Less diverse TCR repertoires were seen in persistent Graves' patients than in newly diagnosed ones. Accuracy might have suffered from few samples.

V was trimmed by 10 bases and J by 6 bases, leaving 4 bases between them. CDR1 and CDR2 (germline): LNHDA, SQIVND (reference sequence). The CDR3 has 9 amino acids. Library construction for TCR beta used iRepertoire HTBI primers and Arm-PCR of CDR3 regions. TCRdb reprocessed the multiplex PCR reads with MiXCR, giving one entry per CDR3 protein. The table includes 550,000 to 650,000 distinct CDR3 sequences, 15% to 20% detected once. Indicated time point: newly diagnosed GD, antithyroid drugs for less than 3 months. The TCR library used RNA extracted from PBMCs. Points on this clonotype: Antigen: not known.

The sample also formed part of further work on T cells in Graves' hyperthyroidism and ophthalmopathy. That source reports: Most thyroid clonotypes expanded above 0.001 appeared in blood too.

Material: peripheral blood mononuclear cells (PBMCs), obtained at new diagnosis, from a patient treated with antithyroid drugs. This rearrangement joins TRBV19 to TRBJ1-5; D is uncertain. This TCR came from a man between 18 and 29 years old with Graves disease. CDR3: CANSQPQHF. The CDR3 DNA reads TGTGCCAACTCTCAGCCCCAGCATTTT.